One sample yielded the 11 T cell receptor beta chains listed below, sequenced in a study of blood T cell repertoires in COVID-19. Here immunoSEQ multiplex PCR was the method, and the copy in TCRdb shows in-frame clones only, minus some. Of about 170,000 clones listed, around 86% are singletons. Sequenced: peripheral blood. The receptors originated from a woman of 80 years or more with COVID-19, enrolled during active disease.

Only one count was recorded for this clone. CDR3 DNA: TGTGCCATCAGTGAAGGGCAGGGGGGTAGGGAGACCCAGTACTTC. This codes for CAISEGQGGRETQYF. The V gene is TRBV10-3, the J gene TRBJ2-5; D may be TRBD1 (7 bases). Germline lookup yields CDR1 ENHRY and CDR2 SYGVKD. CDR3 length: 15 residues. Trimming took 3 bases from V and 5 from J, leaving 16 bases between them.

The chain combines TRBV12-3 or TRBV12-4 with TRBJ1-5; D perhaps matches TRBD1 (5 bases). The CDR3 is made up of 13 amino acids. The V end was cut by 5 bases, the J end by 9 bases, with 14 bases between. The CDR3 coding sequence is TGTGCCAGCAGTCAACGAATCGGGGGGCCCCAGCATTTT. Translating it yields CASSQRIGGPQHF.

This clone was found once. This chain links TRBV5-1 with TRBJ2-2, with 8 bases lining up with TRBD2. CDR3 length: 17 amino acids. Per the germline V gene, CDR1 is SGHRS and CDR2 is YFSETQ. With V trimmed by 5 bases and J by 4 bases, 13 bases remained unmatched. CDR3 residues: CASRPPGAGVITGELFF. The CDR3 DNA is TGCGCCAGCAGACCCCCCGGAGCGGGAGTTATCACCGGGGAGCTGTTTTTT.

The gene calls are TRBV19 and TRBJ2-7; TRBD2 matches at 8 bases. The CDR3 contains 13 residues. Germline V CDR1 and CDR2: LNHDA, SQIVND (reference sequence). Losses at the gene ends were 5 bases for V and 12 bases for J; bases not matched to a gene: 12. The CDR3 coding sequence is TGTGCCAGTAGTCAGTCACCGGGACTAGTGCTGTACTTC. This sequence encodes CASSQSPGLVLYF.

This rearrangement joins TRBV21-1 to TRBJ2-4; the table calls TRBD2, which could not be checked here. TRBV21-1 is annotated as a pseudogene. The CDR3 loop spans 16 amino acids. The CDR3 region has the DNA TGTGCCAGCAGCAAAGCGTTTCGGACGGGGGAAAACATTCAGTACTTC. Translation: CASSKAFRTGENIQYF.

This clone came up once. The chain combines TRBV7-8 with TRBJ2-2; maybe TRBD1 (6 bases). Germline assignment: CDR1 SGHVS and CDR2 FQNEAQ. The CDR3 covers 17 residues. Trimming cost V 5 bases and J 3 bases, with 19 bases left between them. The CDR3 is CASSRGVRTDYTGELFF. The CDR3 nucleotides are TGTGCCAGCAGCCGAGGGGTCCGGACAGACTACACCGGGGAGCTGTTTTTT.

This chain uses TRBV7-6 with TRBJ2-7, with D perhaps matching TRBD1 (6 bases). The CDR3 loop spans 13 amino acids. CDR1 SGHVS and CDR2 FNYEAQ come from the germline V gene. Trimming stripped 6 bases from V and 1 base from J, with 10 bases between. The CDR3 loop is CASSRTESYEQYF. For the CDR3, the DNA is TGTGCCAGCAGTCGGACAGAGTCCTACGAGCAGTACTTC.

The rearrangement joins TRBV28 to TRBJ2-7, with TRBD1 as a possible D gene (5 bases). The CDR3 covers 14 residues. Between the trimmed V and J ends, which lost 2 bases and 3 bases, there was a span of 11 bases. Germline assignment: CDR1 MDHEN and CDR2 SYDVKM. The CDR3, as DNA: TGTGCCAGCAGTTTACCTGACAGACTCTACGAGCAGTACTTC. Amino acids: CASSLPDRLYEQYF.

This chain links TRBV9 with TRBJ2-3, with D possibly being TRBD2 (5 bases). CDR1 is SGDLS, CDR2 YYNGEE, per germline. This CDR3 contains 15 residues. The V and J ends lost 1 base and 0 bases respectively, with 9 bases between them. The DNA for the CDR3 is TGTGCCAGCAGCGTAACTAGTGTTAGCACAGATACGCAGTATTTT. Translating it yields CASSVTSVSTDTQYF. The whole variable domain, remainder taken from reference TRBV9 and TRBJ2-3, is DSGVTQTPKHLITATGQRVTLRCSPRSGDLSVYWYQQSLDQGLQFLIQYYNGEERAKGNILERFSAQQFPDLHSELNLSSLELGDSALYFCASSVTSVSTDTQYFGPGTRLTVL.

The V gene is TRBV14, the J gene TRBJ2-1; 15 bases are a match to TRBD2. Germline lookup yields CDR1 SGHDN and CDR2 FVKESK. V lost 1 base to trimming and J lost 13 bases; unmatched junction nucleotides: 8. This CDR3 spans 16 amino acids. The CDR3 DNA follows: TGTGCCAGCAGCCAAGTTCCAGGACTAGCGGGAGGGTTACAGTTCTTC. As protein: CASSQVPGLAGGLQFF.

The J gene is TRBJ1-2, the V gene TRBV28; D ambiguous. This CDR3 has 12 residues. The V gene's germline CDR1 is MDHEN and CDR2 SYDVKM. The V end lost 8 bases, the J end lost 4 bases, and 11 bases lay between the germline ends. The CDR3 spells CASAPGIYGYTF. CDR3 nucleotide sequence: TGTGCCAGCGCCCCGGGGATCTATGGCTACACCTTC.